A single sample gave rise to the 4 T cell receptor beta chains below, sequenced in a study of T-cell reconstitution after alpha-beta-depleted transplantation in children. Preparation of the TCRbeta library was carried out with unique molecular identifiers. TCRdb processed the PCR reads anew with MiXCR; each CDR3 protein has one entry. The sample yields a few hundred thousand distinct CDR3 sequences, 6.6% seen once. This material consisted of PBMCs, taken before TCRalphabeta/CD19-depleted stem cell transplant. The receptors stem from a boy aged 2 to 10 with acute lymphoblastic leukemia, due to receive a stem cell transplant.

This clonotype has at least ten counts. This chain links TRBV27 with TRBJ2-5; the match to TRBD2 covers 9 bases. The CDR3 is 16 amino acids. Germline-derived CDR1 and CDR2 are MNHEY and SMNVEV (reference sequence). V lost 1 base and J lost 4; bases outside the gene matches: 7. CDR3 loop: CASSLLAGVGRETQYF. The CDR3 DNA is TGTGCCAGCAGTTTATTAGCGGGAGTAGGGCGAGAGACCCAGTACTTC.

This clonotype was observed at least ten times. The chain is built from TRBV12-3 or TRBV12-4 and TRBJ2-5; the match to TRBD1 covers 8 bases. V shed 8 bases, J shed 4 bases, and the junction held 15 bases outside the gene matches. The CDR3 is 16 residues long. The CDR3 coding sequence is TGTGCCAGCGGAAAGGGTCAGGGGGCGCTAGGAGAGACCCAGTACTTC. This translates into CASGKGQGALGETQYF.

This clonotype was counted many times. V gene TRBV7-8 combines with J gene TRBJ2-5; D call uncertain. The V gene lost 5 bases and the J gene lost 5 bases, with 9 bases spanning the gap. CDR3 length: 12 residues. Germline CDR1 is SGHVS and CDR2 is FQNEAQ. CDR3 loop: CASSDVQETQYF. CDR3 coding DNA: TGTGCCAGCAGCGATGTGCAGGAGACCCAGTACTTC.

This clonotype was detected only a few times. The CDR3 DNA reads as TGTGCCAGCAGTCAACAGGACCAAGAGACCCAGTACTTC. Protein sequence: CASSQQDQETQYF. The chain recombines TRBV6-4 with TRBJ2-5; a possible D gene is TRBD1 (5 bases). V lost 5 bases, J lost 0 bases, and 7 bases lay in between. This CDR3 contains 13 residues. Looked up from germline, CDR1 is MRHNA and CDR2 is SNTAGT.